This T cell receptor (beta chain) was retrieved from a study of T cell responses to AZD1222 COVID-19 vaccine. The overall study: Timing groups of about 4 and about 12 weeks for second doses were pooled.

The V end was cut by 6 bases, the J end by 1 base, with 15 bases between. Per the germline V gene, CDR1 is MDHEN and CDR2 is SYDVKM. CDR3 size: 16 residues. Method: immunoSEQ multiplex PCR; TCRdb's copy keeps in-frame clones and lacks some. The sample carries some 120,000 clones, about 85% recorded once. The sample consisted of peripheral blood, taken on day 0 of AZD1222 vaccination. This clonotype was sampled from an adult in good health. The chain is built from TRBV28 and TRBJ2-2, with a weak D call TRBD1 (6 bases). CDR3 residues: CASSPAGTQNTGELFF. The DNA of the CDR3 is TGTGCCAGCAGCCCAGCCGGGACACAGAACACCGGGGAGCTGTTTTTT.